This record covers a single T cell receptor (beta chain). Its antigen has not been determined. No base qualities exist here, and no much larger clone lies one base off it. CDR1 and CDR2 are drawn from the germline V gene: SGHAT, FQNNGV. The CDR3 has 13 amino acids, counting the end cysteine and phenylalanine. Of the read, only the CDR3 DNA is kept; its 39 bases are in frame from base 1. At the junction V is shortened by 5 bases and J by 1 base, with 6 bases in between. The data belong to a study of blood T cell repertoires in COVID-19 (dated by TCRdb to about 2020). Concerning the study at large: Samples from collaborators originated in the United States, Italy and Spain and spanned both the acute and convalescent phases of COVID-19. The repertoires were released in a freely available public database intended as a resource for research on the immune response to SARS-CoV-2. Nearly every sample came with metadata listing a de-identified subject ID, COVID-19 status, age in years and sex. The samples were drawn from the first 160 participants of the ongoing ImmuneRACE study and from 950 to 1,500 subjects provided by 6 global collaborators. The material from the prospective study consisted of cDNA or gDNA derived from T cells, B-cell-depleted T cells, or PBMCs. Where HLA class I and class II types were available, the types were taken from metadata supplied by the sample provider, not from assay-based typing. Subjects who had been exposed to COVID-19, were actively infected with it, or had recovered from it provided the deeply sampled blood TCRbeta repertoires that made up the dataset.

Whole blood was collected in K2EDTA tubes by collaborating institutions according to the institutions' own protocols. For TCRbeta analysis, collaborators shipped samples as frozen whole blood, isolated PBMCs, or DNA extracted from either of those sample types. Broader findings and caveats from the paper: The amount of clinical and demographic metadata varied by source and participant and was provided uncurated.

TCRbeta CDR3 regions were amplified from genomic DNA using the immunoSEQ Assay, a bias-controlled multiplex PCR. The paper's data handling went like this. Within the assay, amplification of reference gene primers was used to estimate how many nucleated cells each sample contained. To quantify the absolute abundance of each unique TCRbeta CDR3 rearrangement, sequence reads were collapsed and filtered. For each sample, productive Simpson clonality was calculated as the square root of Simpson's diversity index over productive rearrangements. TCRdb took over this immuneACCESS table, retaining in-frame rearrangements with V and J assigned. Such tables are incomplete; in checked studies, under half of the missing clones stem from an unresolved V gene, and the remainder is unexplained. V and J calls and clone size are those listed in that table; D and trimming were worked out from the DNA. Here the sample has a few hundred thousand clones; under 90% occur a single time. The top ten constitute about 4.8% of the sample.

The sequence was collected from a man in his fifties with acute or convalescent COVID-19. Sequenced: peripheral blood. This sequence uses TRBV11-2 and TRBJ1-5; the D gene lacks a confident call. The nucleotide sequence is TGTGCCAGCAGCCCGCAGAGCAATCAGCCCCAGCATTTT. This encodes CASSPQSNQPQHF.